This T cell receptor beta chain stems from a study of T cells in women clearing cervical HPV infection. The repertoire was sequenced with immunoSEQ multiplex PCR; TCRdb's copy has only in-frame clones and lacks some. The listing records some 15,000 clones. A note on this clone: The observed sequence ends 3 residues before the CDR3 terminus, with the missing tail filled in from the germline J gene.

The ends were cut back, 3 bases at V and 6 bases at J, with 12 bases in the middle. This CDR3 is built from 13 residues. Germline V gene lookup returns CDR1 DFQATT and CDR2 SNEGSKA (reference sequence). The sequence came from a woman aged 18-70 years with a cervical HPV16 infection that either progressed to CIN3+ or cleared (not recorded which). The rearrangement links TRBV20-1 to TRBJ1-5; TRBD1 is a possible D gene (5 bases). The sequenced material came from blood buffy coat. CDR3 DNA, as far as it was read: TGCAGTGCTAGGACCAGGGAAGGTCAGCCC. This translates into CSARTREGQP. The entire CDR3 protein is CSARTREGQPQHF.